This TCR beta chain was sequenced in a study of T-cell reconstitution after alpha-beta-depleted transplantation in children. This clonotype was picked up a small number of times. Its specificity is not known. Study findings and constraints: Certain patients had high TCRbeta diversity at day 60, and it came from recipient T cells and thymic progenitors that survived. About two months after transplant, alpha-beta T cells reportedly came from several hundred expanded graft clones. When one year had passed after transplant, most T-cell counts and diversity came from newly produced T cells.

A library of TCRbeta sequences, prepared with unique molecular identifiers, was generated. TCRdb independently ran MiXCR on the PCR reads; one entry per CDR3 protein. The sample consists of around 500,000 distinct CDR3 sequences, 20% to 25% of them appearing once. V shed 4 bases and J shed 4 bases, with 11 bases lying between them. Germline CDR1 and CDR2: SQVTM and ANQGSEA. The CDR3 sequence is 13 residues long. The genes are TRBV29-1 and TRBJ1-3; D not resolved. The clonotype comes from a boy under three years old who had a stem cell transplant for acute myeloid leukemia, so the T cells may come from the graft donor. Sequencing used PBMCs, mostly from graft donor cells, obtained 360 days after TCRalphabeta/CD19-depleted stem cell transplant. As DNA, the CDR3 is TGCAGCGTTGCCGGGTACTCCGGAAACACCATATATTTT. It specifies CSVAGYSGNTIYF.